The 19 T cell receptor beta chains listed next were all sequenced from one sample in a study of OX40 agonist ivuxolimab in advanced cancers. Measured with immunoSEQ multiplex PCR; TCRdb has only the in-frame clones, and not every one. Here the sample spans about 33,000 clones, roughly 89% being singletons. The input for sequencing was CD4+ or CD8+ T cells sorted from blood, taken in a trial of the OX40 agonist ivuxolimab. Receptors originate from an adult with an advanced solid tumor such as melanoma, head and neck, liver or kidney cancer.

The rearrangement joins TRBV6-1 to TRBJ1-4; D is undetermined. CDR1 MNHNS and CDR2 SASEGT come from the germline V gene. The ends were cut back, 4 bases at V and 0 bases at J, with 9 bases in the middle. The CDR3 has 15 amino acids. CDR3 DNA: TGTGCCAGCAGTGGGGCGGAGTCAACTAATGAAAAACTGTTTTTT. It is translated as CASSGAESTNEKLFF.

The sample holds one count of this clone. The J gene is TRBJ2-3, the V gene TRBV19; TRBD1 or TRBD2 may be the D gene (5 bases each). The V gene lost 5 bases and the J gene lost 3 bases, with 12 bases spanning the gap. The germline CDR1 and CDR2 sequences are LNHDA and SQIVND (reference sequence). The CDR3 extends over 14 amino acids. The CDR3 sequence: CASSWDLYTDTQYF. CDR3 nucleotide sequence: TGTGCCAGTAGTTGGGACCTTTATACAGATACGCAGTATTTT.

The genes are TRBV7-3 and TRBJ2-2; possibly TRBD2 for D (5 bases). Between the trimmed V and J ends, which lost 1 base and 6 bases, there was a span of 12 bases. CDR1 SGHTA and CDR2 FQGTGA come from the germline V gene. This CDR3 has 15 residues. This CDR3 is CASSLIHGGSGELFF. The CDR3 DNA reads TGTGCCAGCAGCTTAATCCACGGAGGCTCCGGGGAGCTGTTTTTT.

The chain uses TRBV29-1 and TRBJ2-1, with D possibly TRBD1 on 6 matching bases. This CDR3 is built from 12 residues. Germline CDR1 reads SQVTM; CDR2 reads ANQGSEA. The CDR3 reads CSANRAYNEQFF. CDR3 DNA sequence: TGCAGTGCGAACAGGGCCTACAATGAGCAGTTCTTC.

V is TRBV9 and J is TRBJ2-4, with 7 bases lining up with TRBD2. The J segment lost 0 bases and the V segment lost 4 bases, leaving 7 bases of the junction unmatched. Germline CDR1 SGDLS, CDR2 YYNGEE. CDR3 length: 16 amino acids. CDR3 sequence reads: CASSPREELAKNIQYF. The CDR3 DNA is TGTGCCAGCAGCCCCCGGGAGGAACTAGCCAAAAACATTCAGTACTTC.

The V and J genes are TRBV7-2 and TRBJ2-2; D is ambiguous. The V end lost 3 bases, the J end lost 6 bases, and 5 bases lay between the germline ends. Germline V gives CDR1 SGHTA, CDR2 FQGNSA. The CDR3 extends over 12 amino acids. CDR3 sequence: CASSFNPGELFF. In DNA form, the CDR3 reads TGTGCCAGCAGCTTCAACCCCGGGGAGCTGTTTTTT.

This clone appeared a few times. The chain recombines TRBV6-6 with TRBJ1-2; D remains ambiguous. The V end lost 0 bases, the J end lost 0 bases, and 8 bases lay between the germline ends. Per the germline V gene, CDR1 is MNHNY and CDR2 is SVGAGI (reference sequence). The CDR3 spans 15 residues. The CDR3 DNA sequence: TGTGCCAGCAGTTACTCGAGCATCACTAACTATGGCTACACCTTC. Amino acids: CASSYSSITNYGYTF.

The chain combines TRBV7-3 with TRBJ2-5; TRBD1 matches at 12 bases. This CDR3 region has 16 residues. Unmatched junction bases numbered 7, after V lost 3 bases and J lost 5 bases. Looked up from germline, CDR1 is SGHTA and CDR2 is FQGTGA. The CDR3 sequence: CASSLGQGALGETQYF. CDR3 nucleotides: TGTGCCAGCAGCTTGGGACAGGGGGCTTTGGGGGAGACCCAGTACTTC.

This clone occurred a few times. The rearrangement joins TRBV29-1 to TRBJ1-2, with 10 bases aligning to TRBD1. Germline values: CDR1 SQVTM, CDR2 ANQGSEA. The V and J ends lost 6 bases and 5 bases, in that order; junction bases with no gene match: 9. This CDR3 is built from 14 residues. CDR3 in DNA: TGCAGCGTGGAACCGACAGGGGGCAAGTATGGCTACACCTTC. This sequence encodes CSVEPTGGKYGYTF. The whole variable domain, filled in from reference TRBV29-1 and TRBJ1-2, reads SAVISQKPSRDICQRGTSLTIQCQVDSQVTMMFWYRQQPGQSLTLIATANQGSEATYESGFVIDKFPISRPNLTFSTLTVSNMSPEDSSIYLCSVEPTGGKYGYTFGSGTRLTVV.

The chain couples TRBV30 to TRBJ1-5; TRBD1 agrees at 8 bases. J gave up 3 bases and V 4 bases, and 5 bases lay outside the gene matches. Germline-derived CDR1 and CDR2 are GTSNPN and SVGIG (reference sequence). The CDR3 consists of 14 residues. This CDR3 is CAWNGQGFNQPQHF. The DNA for the CDR3 is TGTGCCTGGAATGGACAGGGATTCAATCAGCCCCAGCATTTT.

The V call is TRBV4-1, the J call TRBJ2-7; TRBD1 might be the D (7 bases). Germline lookup yields CDR1 MGHRA and CDR2 YSYEKL. The CDR3 is 16 residues long. Trimming took 0 bases from V and 3 from J, leaving 15 bases between them. The CDR3 DNA is TGCGCCAGCAGCCAAGATGGAGGGACAGCAGGCTACGAGCAGTACTTC. It yields the protein CASSQDGGTAGYEQYF.

This rearrangement joins TRBV4-3 to TRBJ1-6; D call uncertain. The CDR3 consists of 14 residues. The V gene's germline CDR1 is LGHNA and CDR2 YSLEER. Trimming shortened V by 1 base and J by 6 bases, and 7 bases separated the two germline ends. DNA of the CDR3: TGCGCCAGCAGCCAAGCGACGGTTAATTCACCCCTCCACTTT. This gives the protein CASSQATVNSPLHF.

CDR3: CASSVAPASRETQYF. The CDR3 bases are TGTGCCAGCAGCGTAGCCCCTGCGTCCCGAGAGACCCAGTACTTC. The chain employs TRBV9 and TRBJ2-5, with no clear D. The CDR3 totals 15 residues. V shed 0 bases and J shed 4 bases, with 13 bases lying between them. Germline V CDR1 and CDR2: SGDLS, YYNGEE.

The chain has TRBV2 and TRBJ2-3, with 10 bases lining up with TRBD2. The CDR3 spans 14 residues. Germline CDR1 SNHLY, CDR2 FYNNEI. CDR3 coding DNA: TGTGCAAGTCTAGCGGGGGCCTTCACAGATACGCAGTATTTT. Translated, it gives CASLAGAFTDTQYF.

The CDR3 coding sequence is TGTGCCACCAGCAGAGATTCCTCACCCCTCCACTTT. Translated: CATSRDSSPLHF. The gene calls are TRBV15 and TRBJ1-6; D ambiguous. The V and J ends lost 0 bases and 10 bases respectively, with 4 bases between them. The CDR3 has 12 residues. The V gene's germline CDR1 is LNHNV and CDR2 YYDKDF (reference sequence).

The J gene is TRBJ2-7, the V gene TRBV18, with TRBD1 matching 8 bases. V shed 0 bases and J 4 bases; nucleotides not matched to a gene: 11. CDR1 and CDR2 from the germline V gene are KGHSH and LQKENI. CDR3 length equals 17 residues. The DNA of the CDR3 is TGTGCCAGCTCACCACCTATTCGGACAGGGCACTTGTACGAGCAGTACTTC. Its translation is CASSPPIRTGHLYEQYF.

J is TRBJ2-3 and V is TRBV6-5; D gene unclear. With 4 bases removed from V and 1 base from J, the gap between germline ends came to 9 bases. Germline CDR1 MNHEY, CDR2 SVGAGI. The CDR3 runs 14 residues. The CDR3: CASSLYLGTDTQYF. The CDR3 DNA reads as TGTGCCAGCAGTTTGTACCTGGGCACAGATACGCAGTATTTT.

This rearrangement joins TRBV6-1 to TRBJ2-5; no reliable D call. The DNA matches TRBJ2-7 better at its end, which makes the J call doubtful. This CDR3 spans 17 amino acids. The germline CDR1 and CDR2 sequences are MNHNS and SASEGT. The DNA for the CDR3 is TGTGCCAGCAGTGGGGTGGGGAAGGGATTCAAACCCTACGAGCAGTACTTC. It translates to CASSGVGKGFKPYEQYF.

The J gene is TRBJ2-7, the V gene TRBV19, with D perhaps given as TRBD1 or TRBD2 (5 bases each). The CDR3 loop spans 14 amino acids. V lost 5 bases, J lost 3 bases, and 14 bases lay in between. CDR1 is LNHDA, CDR2 SQIVND, per germline (reference sequence). DNA for the CDR3: TGTGCCAGTAGTCCGCCCGGGACCCTCTACGAGCAGTACTTC. Translated, it gives CASSPPGTLYEQYF. Full variable domain (outside the CDR3, taken from reference TRBV19 and TRBJ2-7): DGGITQSPKYLFRKEGQNVTLSCEQNLNHDAMYWYRQDPGQGLRLIYYSQIVNDFQKGDIAEGYSVSREKKESFPLTVTSAQKNPTAFYLCASSPPGTLYEQYFGPGTRLTVT.